Listed below are T cell receptor beta chains from one sample, sequenced in a study of beta chain features in type 1 diabetes. Repertoires were generated with immunoSEQ multiplex PCR, while TCRdb's copy carries only in-frame clones and drops some. The data contain hundreds of thousands of clones, roughly an eighth of them seen just once; the ten biggest clones take up approximately 0.015%. The source material was naive CD4+ T cells from blood. Source of these receptors: a man younger than 35 in good health. Both conserved end residues are part of each CDR3. D genes are given only for firm matches. For some rows the clone size is stated as once, few or many, or as a class when expanded; others skip it.

D	size	J	V	CDR3	DNA
TRBD2	.	TRBJ2-3	TRBV7-3	CASSAGTSGSSTDTQYF	TGTGCCAGCAGCGCCGGGACTAGCGGATCTAGCACAGATACGCAGTATTTT
TRBD2	.	TRBJ2-5	TRBV9	CASSVSGGLQETQYF	TGTGCCAGCAGCGTATCGGGGGGTCTCCAAGAGACCCAGTACTTC
.	.	TRBJ1-1	TRBV29-1	CSVGRSTNINTEAFF	TGCAGCGTTGGGAGGTCGACAAACATCAACACTGAAGCTTTCTTT
TRBD1	few	TRBJ1-4	TRBV5-6	CASSRTGREKLFF	TGTGCCAGCAGCAGGACAGGACGGGAAAAACTGTTTTTT
TRBD1	.	TRBJ2-2	TRBV7-3	CASSPSGTGGTGELFF	TGTGCCAGCAGCCCCTCCGGGACAGGGGGGACCGGGGAGCTGTTTTTT
TRBD2	.	TRBJ2-7	TRBV2	CASSEGLAGVGYEQYF	TGTGCCAGCAGTGAAGGCCTAGCGGGAGTTGGCTACGAGCAGTACTTC
TRBD2	few	TRBJ2-1	TRBV28	CASSSGAGGPREQFF	TGTGCCAGCAGTTCGGGTGCGGGGGGGCCAAGGGAGCAGTTCTTC
.	few	TRBJ2-5	TRBV19	CASSIDQGRSETQYF	TGTGCCAGTAGTATAGATCAGGGTCGGTCGGAGACCCAGTACTTC
TRBD2	few	TRBJ2-3	TRBV5-5	CASSLAGGADTQYF	TGTGCCAGCAGCTTGGCGGGAGGGGCAGATACGCAGTATTTT
.	few	TRBJ2-1	TRBV6-6	CASSMDIFYNEQFF	TGTGCCAGCAGTATGGACATCTTCTACAATGAGCAGTTCTTC
TRBD2	few	TRBJ2-7	TRBV11-2	CASSPGGGWEQYF	TGTGCCAGCAGCCCCGGGGGGGGCTGGGAGCAGTACTTC
TRBD1	once	TRBJ2-3	TRBV18	CASSQTGVTDTQYF	TGTGCCAGCTCACAGACAGGGGTGACAGATACGCAGTATTTT
.	few	TRBJ1-5	TRBV21-1	CASSFYRSCGNQPQHF	TGTGCCAGCAGCTTCTACAGGTCCTGTGGCAATCAGCCCCAGCATTTT
TRBD2	.	TRBJ2-3	TRBV25-1	CASSDPLAGGLDTQYF	TGTGCCAGCAGTGATCCCCTAGCGGGGGGCCTGGATACGCAGTATTTT
.	.	TRBJ2-3	TRBV5-4	CASSPNYDGSTDTQYF	TGTGCCAGCAGCCCTAACTATGACGGTAGCACAGATACGCAGTATTTT
TRBD2	few	TRBJ2-1	TRBV13	CASSLGLAGGAYNEQFF	TGTGCCAGCAGCTTAGGTCTAGCGGGAGGAGCCTACAATGAGCAGTTCTTC
.	.	TRBJ2-3	TRBV7-9	CASSLEGGTDTQYF	TGTGCCAGCAGCTTAGAGGGGGGGACAGATACGCAGTATTTT
.	.	TRBJ2-3	TRBV7-9	CASSLTRLRVRRTDTQYF	TGTGCCAGCAGCTTAACCCGCCTCCGCGTTCGTCGCACAGATACGCAGTATTTT
.	.	TRBJ2-1	TRBV5-6	CASSLGGEQFF	TGTGCCAGCAGCTTAGGAGGTGAGCAGTTCTTC
.	few	TRBJ1-1	TRBV14	CASSRQQTGEAFF	TGTGCCAGCAGCCGTCAGCAAACGGGTGAAGCTTTCTTT
TRBD1	.	TRBJ2-6	TRBV28	CGTGDSGANVLTF	TGTGGCACAGGGGACTCTGGGGCCAACGTCCTGACTTTC
TRBD1	few	TRBJ2-3	TRBV19	CASSDRALTDTQYF	TGTGCCAGTAGCGACAGGGCCCTCACAGATACGCAGTATTTT
TRBD2	few	TRBJ2-1	TRBV30	CAWSVGLAAPYNEQFF	TGTGCCTGGAGTGTAGGGCTAGCGGCTCCTTACAATGAGCAGTTCTTC
.	.	TRBJ1-2	TRBV6-6	CASSIGQQYGYTF	TGTGCCAGCAGCATTGGACAGCAGTATGGCTACACCTTC
.	few	TRBJ2-7	TRBV9	CASSVASDTYEQYF	TGTGCCAGCAGCGTAGCCAGTGATACCTACGAGCAGTACTTC
TRBD2	.	TRBJ2-1	TRBV13	CASSLGLSGLDNEQFF	TGTGCCAGCAGCTTAGGCCTTAGCGGGCTTGACAATGAGCAGTTCTTC
TRBD1	few	TRBJ2-7	TRBV30	CAWSGEPGQGFFGQYF	TGTGCCTGGAGTGGAGAGCCGGGACAGGGTTTCTTCGGGCAGTACTTC
.	.	TRBJ2-1	TRBV19	CASSTRRGRWDEQFF	TGTGCCAGTAGTACGCGGAGAGGTCGTTGGGATGAGCAGTTCTTC